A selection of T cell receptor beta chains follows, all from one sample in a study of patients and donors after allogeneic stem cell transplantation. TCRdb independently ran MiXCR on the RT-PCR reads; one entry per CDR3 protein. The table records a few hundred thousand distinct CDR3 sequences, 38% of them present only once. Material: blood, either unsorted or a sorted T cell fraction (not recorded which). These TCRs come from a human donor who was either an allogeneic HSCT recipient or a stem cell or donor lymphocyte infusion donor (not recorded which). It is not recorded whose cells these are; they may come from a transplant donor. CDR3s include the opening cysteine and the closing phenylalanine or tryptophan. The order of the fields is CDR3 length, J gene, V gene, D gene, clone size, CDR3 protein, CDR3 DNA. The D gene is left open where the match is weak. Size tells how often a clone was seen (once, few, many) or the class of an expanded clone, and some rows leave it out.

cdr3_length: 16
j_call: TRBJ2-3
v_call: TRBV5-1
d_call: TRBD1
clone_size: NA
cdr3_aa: CASSSIPGGVTDTQYF
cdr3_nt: TGCGCCAGCAGCTCGATACCAGGGGGAGTCACAGATACGCAGTATTTT

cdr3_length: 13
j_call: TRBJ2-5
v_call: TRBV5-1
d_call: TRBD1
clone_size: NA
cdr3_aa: CASGQGRQETQYF
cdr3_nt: TGCGCCAGCGGACAGGGGAGACAAGAGACCCAGTACTTC

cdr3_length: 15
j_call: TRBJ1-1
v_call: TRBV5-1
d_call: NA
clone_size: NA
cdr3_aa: CASSLGTLGNTEAFF
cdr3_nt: TGCGCCAGCAGCTTGGGGACATTAGGGAACACTGAAGCTTTCTTT

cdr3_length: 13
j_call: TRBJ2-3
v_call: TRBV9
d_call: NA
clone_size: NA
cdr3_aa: CASSVAGTDTQYF
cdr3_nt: TGTGCCAGCAGCGTAGCGGGGACAGATACGCAGTATTTT

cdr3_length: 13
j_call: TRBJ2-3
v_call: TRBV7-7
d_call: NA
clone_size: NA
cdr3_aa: CASSLGGADTQYF
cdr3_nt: TGTGCCAGCAGCTTAGGAGGGGCAGATACGCAGTATTTT

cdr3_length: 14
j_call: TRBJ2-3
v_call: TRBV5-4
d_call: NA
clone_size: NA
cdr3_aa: CASSFSLRTDTQYF
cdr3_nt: TGTGCCAGCAGCTTTAGTCTCCGCACAGATACGCAGTATTTT

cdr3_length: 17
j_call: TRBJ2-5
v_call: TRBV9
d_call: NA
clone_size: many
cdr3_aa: CASSVATMGSGQETQYF
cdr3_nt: TGTGCCAGCAGCGTAGCTACGATGGGTAGCGGCCAAGAGACCCAGTACTTC

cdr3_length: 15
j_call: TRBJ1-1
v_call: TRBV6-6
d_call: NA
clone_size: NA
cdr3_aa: CASSYSMGLSTEAFF
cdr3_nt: TGTGCCAGCAGTTACTCTATGGGATTGAGCACTGAAGCTTTCTTT

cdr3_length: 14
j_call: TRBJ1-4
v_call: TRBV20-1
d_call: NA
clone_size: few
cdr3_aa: CSARTGTTNEKLFF
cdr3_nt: TGCAGTGCTCGCACAGGGACAACTAATGAAAAACTGTTTTTT

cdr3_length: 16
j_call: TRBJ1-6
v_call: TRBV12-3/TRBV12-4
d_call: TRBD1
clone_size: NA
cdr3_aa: CASSLGDRVDNSPLHF
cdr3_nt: TGTGCCAGCAGTTTGGGGGACAGGGTCGATAATTCACCCCTCCACTTT

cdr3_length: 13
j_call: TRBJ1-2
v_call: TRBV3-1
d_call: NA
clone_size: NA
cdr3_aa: CASSQGGAYGYTF
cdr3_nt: TGTGCCAGCAGCCAAGGGGGGGCCTATGGCTACACCTTC

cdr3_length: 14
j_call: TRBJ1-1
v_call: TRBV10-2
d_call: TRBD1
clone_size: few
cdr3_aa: CASRGDSFVPEAFF
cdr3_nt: TGCGCCAGCAGGGGGGACAGTTTTGTCCCTGAAGCTTTCTTT

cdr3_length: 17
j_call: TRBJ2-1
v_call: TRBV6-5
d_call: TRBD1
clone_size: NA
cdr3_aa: CASSYSPGTGGYNEQFF
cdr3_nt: TGTGCCAGCAGTTACTCCCCCGGGACAGGGGGTTACAATGAGCAGTTCTTC

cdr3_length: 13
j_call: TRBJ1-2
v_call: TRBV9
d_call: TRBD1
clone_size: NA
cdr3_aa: CASTPGTGVGYTF
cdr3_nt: TGTGCCAGCACCCCCGGGACAGGGGTAGGCTACACCTTC

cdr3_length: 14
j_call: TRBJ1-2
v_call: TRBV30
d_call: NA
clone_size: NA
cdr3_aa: CAWSVGGSSYGYTF
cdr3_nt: TGTGCCTGGAGTGTTGGTGGCAGTTCATATGGCTACACCTTC

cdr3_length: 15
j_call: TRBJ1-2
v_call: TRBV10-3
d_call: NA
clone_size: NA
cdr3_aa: CAISAQENGPHGGTF
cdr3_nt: TGTGCCATCAGTGCCCAAGAGAATGGCCCGCACGGGGGCACCTTC

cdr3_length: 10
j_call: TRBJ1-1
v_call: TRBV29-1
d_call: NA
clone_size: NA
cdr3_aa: CSVADSEAFF
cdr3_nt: TGCAGCGTAGCCGACTCCGAAGCTTTCTTT

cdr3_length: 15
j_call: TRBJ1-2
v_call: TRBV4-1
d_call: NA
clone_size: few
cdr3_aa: CASSLKSAQGYGYTF
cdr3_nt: TGCGCCAGCAGCCTCAAGTCGGCCCAAGGGTATGGCTACACCTTC

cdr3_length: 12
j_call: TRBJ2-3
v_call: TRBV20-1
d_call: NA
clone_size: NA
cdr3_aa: CSATETTDTQYF
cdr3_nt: TGCAGTGCTACCGAAACCACAGATACGCAGTATTTT

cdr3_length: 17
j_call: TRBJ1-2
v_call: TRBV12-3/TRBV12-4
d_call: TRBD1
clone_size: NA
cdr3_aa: CASSLRDRSLINYGYTF
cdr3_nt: TGTGCCAGCAGTCTCCGGGACAGAAGTTTGATTAACTATGGCTACACCTTC

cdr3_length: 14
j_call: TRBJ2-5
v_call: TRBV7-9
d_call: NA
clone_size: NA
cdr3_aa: CASSLARGRETQYF
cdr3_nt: TGTGCCAGCAGCCTAGCGAGGGGGCGGGAGACCCAGTACTTC

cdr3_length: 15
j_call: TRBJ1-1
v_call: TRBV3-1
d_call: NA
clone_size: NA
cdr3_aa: CASSQDLGANTEAFF
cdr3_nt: TGTGCCAGCAGCCAAGATTTGGGGGCGAACACTGAAGCTTTCTTT

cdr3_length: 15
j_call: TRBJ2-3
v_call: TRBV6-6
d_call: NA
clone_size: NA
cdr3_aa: CASTTTWRLTDTQYF
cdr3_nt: TGTGCCAGCACCACAACGTGGAGGCTGACAGATACGCAGTATTTT

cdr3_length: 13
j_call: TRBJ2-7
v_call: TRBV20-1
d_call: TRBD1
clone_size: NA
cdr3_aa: CSGGTGYSYEQYF
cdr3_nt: TGCAGTGGGGGGACAGGGTACTCCTACGAGCAGTACTTC

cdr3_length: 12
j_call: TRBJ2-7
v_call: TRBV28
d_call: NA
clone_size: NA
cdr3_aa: CASRTQGYEQYF
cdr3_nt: TGTGCCAGCCGTACACAGGGATACGAGCAGTACTTC

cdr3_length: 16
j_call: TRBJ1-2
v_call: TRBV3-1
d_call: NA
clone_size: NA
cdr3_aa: CASSQVKARFNYGYTF
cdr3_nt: TGTGCCAGCAGCCAAGTTAAAGCCCGGTTTAACTATGGCTACACCTTC

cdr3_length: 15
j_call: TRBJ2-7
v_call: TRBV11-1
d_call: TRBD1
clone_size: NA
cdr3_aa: CASSIWGQTSYEQYF
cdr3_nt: TGTGCCAGCAGCATCTGGGGACAGACCTCCTACGAGCAGTACTTC

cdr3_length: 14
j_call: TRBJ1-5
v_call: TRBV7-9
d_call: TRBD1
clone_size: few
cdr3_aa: CASRSAGTDQPQHF
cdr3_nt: TGTGCCAGCAGGAGCGCCGGGACAGATCAGCCCCAGCATTTT

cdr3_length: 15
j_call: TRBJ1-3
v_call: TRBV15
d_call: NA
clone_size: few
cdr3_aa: CATSRGGGSGNTIYF
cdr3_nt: TGTGCCACCAGCAGGGGCGGGGGCTCTGGAAACACCATATATTTT

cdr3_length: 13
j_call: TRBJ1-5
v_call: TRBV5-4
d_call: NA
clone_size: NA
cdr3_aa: CASSSGEYQPQHF
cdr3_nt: TGTGCCAGCAGCTCAGGAGAATATCAGCCCCAGCATTTT

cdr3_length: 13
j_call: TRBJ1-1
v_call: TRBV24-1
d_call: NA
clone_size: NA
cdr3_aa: CATGGLGRTEAFF
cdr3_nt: TGTGCCACCGGTGGTCTCGGGCGGACTGAAGCTTTCTTT

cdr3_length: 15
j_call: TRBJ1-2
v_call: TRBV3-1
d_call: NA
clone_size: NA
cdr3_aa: CASSQDWNGIYGYTF
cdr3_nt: TGTGCCAGCAGCCAAGATTGGAACGGAATCTATGGCTACACCTTC

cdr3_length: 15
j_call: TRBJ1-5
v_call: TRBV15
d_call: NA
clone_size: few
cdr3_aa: CATSRDPSPNQPQHF
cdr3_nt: TGTGCCACCAGCAGGGATCCCTCGCCGAATCAGCCCCAGCATTTT

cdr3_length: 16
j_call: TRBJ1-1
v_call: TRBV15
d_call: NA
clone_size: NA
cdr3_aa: CATSRDPTWAQSRAFF
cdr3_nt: TGTGCCACCAGCAGAGACCCAACCTGGGCACAAAGCCGAGCTTTCTTT

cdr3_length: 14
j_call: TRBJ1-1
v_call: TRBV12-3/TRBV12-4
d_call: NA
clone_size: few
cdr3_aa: CASSFGPSSTEAFF
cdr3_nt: TGTGCCAGCAGTTTCGGGCCAAGCTCAACTGAAGCTTTCTTT

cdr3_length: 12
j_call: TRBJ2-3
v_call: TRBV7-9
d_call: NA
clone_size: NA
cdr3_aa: CAGSSVTDTQYF
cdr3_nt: TGTGCCGGATCTTCCGTTACAGATACGCAGTATTTT

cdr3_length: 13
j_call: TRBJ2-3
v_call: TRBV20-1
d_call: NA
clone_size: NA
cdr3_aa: CSASSPGTDTQYF
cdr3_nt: TGCAGTGCTAGTAGCCCTGGGACAGATACGCAGTATTTT

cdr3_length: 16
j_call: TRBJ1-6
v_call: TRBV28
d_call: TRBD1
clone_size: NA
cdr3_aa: CASSLDRGRRNSPLHF
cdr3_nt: TGTGCCAGCAGTTTAGATAGGGGGCGCCGAAATTCACCCCTCCACTTT

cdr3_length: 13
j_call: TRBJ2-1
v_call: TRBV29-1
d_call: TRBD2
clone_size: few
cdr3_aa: CSVVLAGGNEQFF
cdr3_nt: TGCAGCGTTGTCCTAGCGGGAGGGAATGAGCAGTTCTTC

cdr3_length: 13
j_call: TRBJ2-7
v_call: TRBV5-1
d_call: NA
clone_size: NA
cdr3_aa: CASSLDSAYEQYF
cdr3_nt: TGCGCCAGCAGCTTGGACAGCGCTTACGAGCAGTACTTC

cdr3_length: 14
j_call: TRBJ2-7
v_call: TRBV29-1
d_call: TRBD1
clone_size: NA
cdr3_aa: CSVGDRERSYEQYF
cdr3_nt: TGCAGCGTTGGGGACAGGGAGAGGTCCTACGAGCAGTACTTC

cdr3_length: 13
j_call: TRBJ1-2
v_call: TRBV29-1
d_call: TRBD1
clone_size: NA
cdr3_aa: CSVDTGANYGYTF
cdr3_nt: TGCAGCGTTGATACAGGGGCTAACTATGGCTACACCTTC

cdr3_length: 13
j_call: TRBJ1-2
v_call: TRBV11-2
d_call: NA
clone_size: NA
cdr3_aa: CASSFQGRSGYTF
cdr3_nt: TGTGCCAGCAGCTTCCAGGGAAGGAGTGGCTACACCTTC

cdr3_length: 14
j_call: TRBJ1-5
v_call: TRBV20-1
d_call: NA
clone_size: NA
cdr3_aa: CSARATDSNQPQHF
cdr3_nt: TGCAGTGCTAGAGCGACGGATAGCAATCAGCCCCAGCATTTT

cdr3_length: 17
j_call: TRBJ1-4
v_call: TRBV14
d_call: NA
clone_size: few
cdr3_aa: CASSQVVGFGTNEKLFF
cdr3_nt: TGTGCCAGCAGCCAAGTCGTAGGGTTCGGGACTAATGAAAAACTGTTTTTT

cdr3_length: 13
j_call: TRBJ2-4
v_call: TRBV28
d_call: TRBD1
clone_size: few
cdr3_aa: CASREGAQNIQYF
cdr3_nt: TGTGCCAGCAGAGAGGGGGCCCAAAACATTCAGTACTTC

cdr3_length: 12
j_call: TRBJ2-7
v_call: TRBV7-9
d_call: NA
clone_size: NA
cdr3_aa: CASSRRPYEQYF
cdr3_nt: TGTGCCAGCAGCCGAAGGCCCTACGAGCAGTACTTC

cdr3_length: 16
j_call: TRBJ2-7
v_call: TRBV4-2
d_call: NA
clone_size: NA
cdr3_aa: CASSQDMVVSSYEQYF
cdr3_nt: TGTGCCAGCAGCCAAGATATGGTGGTAAGCTCCTACGAGCAGTACTTC

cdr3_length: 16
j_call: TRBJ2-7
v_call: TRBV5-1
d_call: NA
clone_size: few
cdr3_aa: CASSLGQIEFSYEQYF
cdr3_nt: TGCGCCAGCAGCTTGGGTCAGATCGAGTTCTCCTACGAGCAGTACTTC

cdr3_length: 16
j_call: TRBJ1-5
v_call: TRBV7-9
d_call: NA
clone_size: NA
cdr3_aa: CASSNSWFGSNQPQHF
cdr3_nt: TGTGCCAGCAGCAATTCTTGGTTTGGAAGCAATCAGCCCCAGCATTTT